This is a list of T cell receptor beta chains from one sample in a study of shared clonotypes between healthy human individuals. Libraries were prepared by immunoSEQ multiplex PCR; TCRdb keeps only in-frame clonotypes and omits some of them. Altogether roughly 640,000 clones are present, about 74% being singletons, with the ten largest covering over 1.5%. Sequences were obtained from memory CD4+ T cells sorted from blood. The receptors here all came from a woman aged 30 to 39 in good health. Both conserved end residues are part of each CDR3. The order of the fields is V gene, CDR3 length, D gene, clone size, J gene, CDR3 protein, CDR3 DNA. A D gene is named only where the DNA matches it firmly. Not all rows give a size; the values are once, few, many and, for expanded clones, a class.

>TRBV5-5|15|.|.|TRBJ1-1
CASSLAGVWNTEAFF
TGTGCCAGCAGCTTGGCCGGGGTATGGAACACTGAAGCTTTCTTT
>TRBV7-2|15|TRBD2|.|TRBJ2-7
CASSLGSGGLYEQYF
TGTGCCAGCAGCTTAGGGAGCGGGGGACTGTACGAGCAGTACTTC
>TRBV30|12|.|.|TRBJ2-5
CAWSDRRETQYF
TGTGCCTGGAGTGATCGGAGGGAGACCCAGTACTTC
>TRBV27|15|.|.|TRBJ1-4
CASSRRGRTNEKLFF
TGTGCCAGCAGCCGCCGTGGCAGAACTAATGAAAAACTGTTTTTT
>TRBV28|16|TRBD1|once|TRBJ2-1
CASSLGQGPGLDEQFF
TGTGCCAGCAGCCTTGGACAGGGTCCCGGTCTAGATGAGCAGTTCTTC
>TRBV28|15|TRBD1|.|TRBJ1-5
CASSPDRGPGQPQHF
TGTGCCAGCAGTCCGGACAGGGGGCCGGGTCAGCCCCAGCATTTT
>TRBV27|15|.|once|TRBJ2-3
CASSIDRRSGDTQYF
TGTGCCAGCAGTATAGACAGGCGCTCGGGAGATACGCAGTATTTT
>TRBV5-4|16|TRBD2|.|TRBJ2-1
CASRTAGAHSYNEQFF
TGTGCCAGCAGAACAGCGGGAGCGCACTCCTACAATGAGCAGTTCTTC
>TRBV2|17|TRBD2|few|TRBJ2-5
CASTGGLAGGYQETQYF
TGTGCCAGCACCGGGGGACTAGCGGGAGGGTACCAAGAGACCCAGTACTTC
>TRBV6-1|16|.|.|TRBJ2-1
CASSEWSKGTNNEQFF
TGTGCCAGCAGTGAATGGTCTAAAGGAACCAACAATGAGCAGTTCTTC
>TRBV7-2|15|.|.|TRBJ2-6
CASSLYDSGANVLTF
TGTGCCAGCAGCTTATACGACTCTGGGGCCAACGTCCTGACTTTC
>TRBV5-1|14|.|.|TRBJ2-5
CASSLAGGAETQYF
TGCGCCAGCAGCTTGGCTGGGGGCGCGGAGACCCAGTACTTC
>TRBV7-9|15|TRBD2|few|TRBJ2-3
CASSLALAGGGTQYF
TGTGCCAGCAGCTTAGCTCTAGCGGGGGGCGGTACGCAGTATTTT
>TRBV28|15|TRBD1|.|TRBJ2-7
CASSPRGTGSYEQYF
TGTGCCAGCAGTCCAAGGGGGACAGGATCCTACGAGCAGTACTTC
>TRBV28|15|TRBD1|.|TRBJ2-2
CASTVTGGVTGELFF
TGTGCCAGCACCGTAACAGGGGGCGTGACCGGGGAGCTGTTTTTT
>TRBV23-1|13|.|once|TRBJ1-1
CASSQLDSSEAFF
TGCGCCAGCAGTCAATTAGACAGCTCTGAAGCTTTCTTT
>TRBV10-3|16|TRBD2|.|TRBJ2-7
CAITPTGTSIIHEQYF
TGTGCCATCACTCCAACCGGGACTAGCATCATCCACGAGCAGTACTTC
>TRBV27|14|.|.|TRBJ2-3
CASSPGWNTDTQYF
TGTGCCAGCAGTCCCGGATGGAACACAGATACGCAGTATTTT
>TRBV29-1|12|.|once|TRBJ2-5
CSVDQGVETQYF
TGCAGCGTTGATCAGGGAGTGGAGACCCAGTACTTC
>TRBV7-6|14|TRBD1|.|TRBJ1-6
CASQTGYGNSPLHF
TGTGCCAGCCAGACAGGGTATGGCAATTCACCCCTCCACTTT
>TRBV5-1|15|.|few|TRBJ2-7
CASSYSLATSGEQYF
TGCGCCAGCAGCTACTCCCTAGCAACGTCGGGGGAGCAGTACTTC
>TRBV7-2|14|TRBD2|.|TRBJ2-7
CASSLTRGAYEQYF
TGTGCCAGCAGCTTAACGCGGGGGGCCTACGAGCAGTACTTC
>TRBV11-2|13|.|.|TRBJ1-1
CASSPQVNTEAFF
TGTGCCAGCAGCCCTCAAGTAAACACTGAAGCTTTCTTT
>TRBV5-4|16|TRBD2|.|TRBJ2-5
CASSIRTSGRSETQYF
TGTGCCAGCAGCATTAGGACTAGCGGGAGATCGGAGACCCAGTACTTC
>TRBV28|16|TRBD2|few|TRBJ2-3
CASSSGTSGRRDTQYF
TGTGCCAGCAGTTCTGGGACTAGCGGGAGACGAGATACGCAGTATTTT
>TRBV27|16|.|.|TRBJ1-2
CASSLSQAGGYHGYTF
TGTGCCAGCAGTTTATCCCAAGCGGGGGGATATCATGGCTACACCTTC
>TRBV25-1|15|TRBD1|once|TRBJ1-6
CASSEFRTGDSPLHF
TGTGCCAGCAGTGAATTCCGGACAGGGGATTCACCCCTCCACTTT
>TRBV28|14|TRBD1|.|TRBJ1-1
CASSLQGGNTEAFF
TGTGCCAGCAGCCTCCAGGGGGGGAACACTGAAGCTTTCTTT
>TRBV19|15|.|few|TRBJ1-5
CASSILFSNNQPQHF
TGTGCCAGTAGTATACTATTCAGTAACAATCAGCCCCAGCATTTT
>TRBV5-1|14|.|.|TRBJ2-5
CASSLAGAGETQYF
TGCGCCAGCAGCTTGGCGGGGGCAGGGGAGACCCAGTACTTC
>TRBV2|13|.|many|TRBJ2-2
CAGRAQNTGELFF
TGTGCCGGCCGAGCGCAGAACACCGGGGAGCTGTTTTTT
>TRBV5-1|16|TRBD2|.|TRBJ2-5
CASSLYQREIQETQYF
TGCGCCAGCAGCTTGTATCAGCGGGAGATCCAAGAGACCCAGTACTTC
>TRBV28|15|.|.|TRBJ2-5
CASIPGHAFQETQYF
TGTGCCAGCATCCCGGGACACGCGTTCCAAGAGACCCAGTACTTC
>TRBV6-5|13|TRBD1|.|TRBJ1-5
CASRGQGSQPQHF
TGTGCCAGCCGCGGACAGGGCAGTCAGCCCCAGCATTTT
>TRBV4-1|17|.|.|TRBJ1-2
CASSQGGFRASYGSYTF
TGCGCCAGCAGCCAAGGGGGCTTTAGAGCAAGCTATGGAAGCTACACCTTC